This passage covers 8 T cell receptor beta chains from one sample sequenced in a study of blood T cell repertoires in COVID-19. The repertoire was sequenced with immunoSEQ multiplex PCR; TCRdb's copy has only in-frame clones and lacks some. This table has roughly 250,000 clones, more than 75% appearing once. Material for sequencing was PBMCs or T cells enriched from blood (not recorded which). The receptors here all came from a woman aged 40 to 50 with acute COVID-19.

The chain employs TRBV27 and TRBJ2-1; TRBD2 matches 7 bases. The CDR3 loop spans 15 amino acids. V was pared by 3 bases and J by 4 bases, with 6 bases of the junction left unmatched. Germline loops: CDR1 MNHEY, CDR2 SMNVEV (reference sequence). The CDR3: CASSLGSSGYNEQFF. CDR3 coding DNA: TGTGCCAGCAGTTTGGGGTCTAGCGGTTACAATGAGCAGTTCTTC.

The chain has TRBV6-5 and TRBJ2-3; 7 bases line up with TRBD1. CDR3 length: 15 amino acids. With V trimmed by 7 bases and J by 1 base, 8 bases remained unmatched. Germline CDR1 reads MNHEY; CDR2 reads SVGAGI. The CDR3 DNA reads TGTGCCAGCAATGGCAGGGGGTTCCGCACAGATACGCAGTATTTT. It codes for CASNGRGFRTDTQYF.

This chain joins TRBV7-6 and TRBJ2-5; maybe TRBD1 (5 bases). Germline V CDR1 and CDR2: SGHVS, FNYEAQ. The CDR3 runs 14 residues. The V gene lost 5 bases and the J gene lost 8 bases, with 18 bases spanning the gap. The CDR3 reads CASSTGPGLGTQYF. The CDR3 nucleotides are TGTGCCAGCAGCACAGGACCCGGATTAGGAACCCAGTACTTC.

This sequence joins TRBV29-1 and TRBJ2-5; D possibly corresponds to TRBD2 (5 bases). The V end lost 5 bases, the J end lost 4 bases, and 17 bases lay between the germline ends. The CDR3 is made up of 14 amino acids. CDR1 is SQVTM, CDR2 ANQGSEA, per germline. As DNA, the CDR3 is TGCAGCGTTAGGTCGGGGTTCCCTCCAGAGACCCAGTACTTC. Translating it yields CSVRSGFPPETQYF.

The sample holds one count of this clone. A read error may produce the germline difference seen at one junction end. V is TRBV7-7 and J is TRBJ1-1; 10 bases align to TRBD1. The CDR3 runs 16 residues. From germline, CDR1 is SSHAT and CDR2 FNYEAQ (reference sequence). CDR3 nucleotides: TGTGCTAGCAGCTTACGCCGGGACAGGGGATGCACTGAAGCTTTCTTT. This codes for CASSLRRDRGCTEAFF.

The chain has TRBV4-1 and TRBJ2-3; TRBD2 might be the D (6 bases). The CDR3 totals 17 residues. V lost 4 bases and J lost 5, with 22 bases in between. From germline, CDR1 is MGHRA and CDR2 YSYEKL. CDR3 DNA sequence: TGCGCCAGCAGCCCTTCTTCGCCGGGACTGGTGCTAGATACGCAGTATTTT. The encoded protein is CASSPSSPGLVLDTQYF.

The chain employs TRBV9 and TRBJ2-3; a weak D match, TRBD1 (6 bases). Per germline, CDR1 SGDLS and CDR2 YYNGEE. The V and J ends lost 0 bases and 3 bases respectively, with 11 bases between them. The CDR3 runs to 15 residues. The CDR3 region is CASSVGAGETDTQYF. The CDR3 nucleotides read TGTGCCAGCAGCGTAGGTGCAGGGGAAACAGATACGCAGTATTTT.

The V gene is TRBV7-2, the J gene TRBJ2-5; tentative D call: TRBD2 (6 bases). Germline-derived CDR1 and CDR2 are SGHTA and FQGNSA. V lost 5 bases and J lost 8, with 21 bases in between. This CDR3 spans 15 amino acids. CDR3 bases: TGTGCCAGCAGCCTAAATCCTTCGGGCGGGGCCACCCAGTACTTC. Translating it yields CASSLNPSGGATQYF. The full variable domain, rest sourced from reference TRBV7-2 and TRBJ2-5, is GAGVSQSPSNKVTEKGKDVELRCDPISGHTALYWYRQSLGQGLEFLIYFQGNSAPDKSGLPSDRFSAERTGGSVSTLTIQRTQQEDSAVYLCASSLNPSGGATQYFGPGTRLLVL.